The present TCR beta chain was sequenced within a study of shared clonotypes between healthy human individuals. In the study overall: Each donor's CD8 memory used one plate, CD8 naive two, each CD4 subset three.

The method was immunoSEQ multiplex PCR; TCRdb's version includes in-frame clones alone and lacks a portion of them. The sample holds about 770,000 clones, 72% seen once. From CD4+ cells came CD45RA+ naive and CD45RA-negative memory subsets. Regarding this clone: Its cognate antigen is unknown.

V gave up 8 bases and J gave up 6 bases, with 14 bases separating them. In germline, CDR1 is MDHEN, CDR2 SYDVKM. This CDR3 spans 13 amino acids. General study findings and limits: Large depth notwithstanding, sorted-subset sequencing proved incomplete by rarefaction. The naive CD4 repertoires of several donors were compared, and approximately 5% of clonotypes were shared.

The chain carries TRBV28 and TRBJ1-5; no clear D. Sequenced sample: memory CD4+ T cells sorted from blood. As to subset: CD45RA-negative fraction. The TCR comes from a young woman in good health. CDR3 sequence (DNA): TGTGCCAGCGGCCTCGATTGGGTTCAGCCCCAGCATTTT. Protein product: CASGLDWVQPQHF. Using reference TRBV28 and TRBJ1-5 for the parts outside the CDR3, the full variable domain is DVKVTQSSRYLVKRTGEKVFLECVQDMDHENMFWYRQDPGLGLRLIYFSYDVKMKEKGDIPEGYSVSREKKERFSLILESASTNQTSMYLCASGLDWVQPQHFGDGTRLSIL.